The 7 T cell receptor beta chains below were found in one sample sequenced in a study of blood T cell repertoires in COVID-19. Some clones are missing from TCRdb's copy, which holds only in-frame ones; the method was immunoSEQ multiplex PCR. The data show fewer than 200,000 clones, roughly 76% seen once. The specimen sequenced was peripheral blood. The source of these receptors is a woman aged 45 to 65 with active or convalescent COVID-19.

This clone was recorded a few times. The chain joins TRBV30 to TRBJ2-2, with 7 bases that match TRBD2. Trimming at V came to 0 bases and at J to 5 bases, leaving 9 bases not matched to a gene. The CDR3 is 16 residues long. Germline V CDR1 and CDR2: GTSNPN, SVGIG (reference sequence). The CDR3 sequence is CAWSVRRPGGTGELFF. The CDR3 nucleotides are TGTGCCTGGAGTGTACGGCGGCCCGGGGGGACCGGGGAGCTGTTTTTT.

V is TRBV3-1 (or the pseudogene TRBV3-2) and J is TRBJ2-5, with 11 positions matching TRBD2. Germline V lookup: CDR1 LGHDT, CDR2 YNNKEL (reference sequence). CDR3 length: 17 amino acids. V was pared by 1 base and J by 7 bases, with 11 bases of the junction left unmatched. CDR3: CASSQGPGLAGGGTQYF. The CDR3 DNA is TGTGCCAGCAGCCAAGGCCCAGGGCTAGCGGGAGGAGGGACCCAGTACTTC.

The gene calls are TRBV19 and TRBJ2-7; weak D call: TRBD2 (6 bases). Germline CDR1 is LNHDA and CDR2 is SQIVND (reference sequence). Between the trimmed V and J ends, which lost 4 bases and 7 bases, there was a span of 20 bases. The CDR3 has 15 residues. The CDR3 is CASSTHSNPGREQYF. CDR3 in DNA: TGTGCCAGTAGTACTCACTCGAATCCTGGGAGGGAGCAGTACTTC.

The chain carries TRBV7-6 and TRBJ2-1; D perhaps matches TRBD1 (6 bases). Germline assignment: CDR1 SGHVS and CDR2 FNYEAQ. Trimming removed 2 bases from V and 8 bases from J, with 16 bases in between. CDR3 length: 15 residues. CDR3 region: CASSLRHRVGDEQFF. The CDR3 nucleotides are TGTGCCAGCAGCTTACGGCACAGGGTAGGGGATGAGCAGTTCTTC. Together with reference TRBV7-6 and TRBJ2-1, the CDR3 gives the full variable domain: GAGVSQSPRYKVTKRGQDVALRCDPISGHVSLYWYRQALGQGPEFLTYFNYEAQQDKSGLPNDRFSAERPEGSISTLTIQRTEQRDSAMYRCASSLRHRVGDEQFFGPGTRLTVL.

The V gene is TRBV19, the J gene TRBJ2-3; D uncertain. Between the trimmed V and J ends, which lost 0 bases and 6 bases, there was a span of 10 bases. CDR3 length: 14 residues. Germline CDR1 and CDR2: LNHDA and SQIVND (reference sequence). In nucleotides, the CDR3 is TGTGCCAGTAGTATAGACCCGAGAGGTGATACGCAGTATTTT. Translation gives CASSIDPRGDTQYF.

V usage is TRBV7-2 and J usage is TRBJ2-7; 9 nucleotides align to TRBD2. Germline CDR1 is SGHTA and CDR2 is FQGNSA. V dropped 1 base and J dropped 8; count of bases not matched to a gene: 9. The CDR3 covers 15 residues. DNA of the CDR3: TGTGCCAGCAGCTTAGGGGCGGGACTAGCCCCTAAGCAGTACTTC. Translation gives CASSLGAGLAPKQYF.

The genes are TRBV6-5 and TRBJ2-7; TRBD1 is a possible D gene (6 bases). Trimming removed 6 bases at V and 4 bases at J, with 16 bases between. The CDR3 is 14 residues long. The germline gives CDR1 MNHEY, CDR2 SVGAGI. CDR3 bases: TGTGCCAGCAGACCAACAGGGTCCGGGTACGAGCAGTACTTC. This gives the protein CASRPTGSGYEQYF.